This T cell receptor (beta chain) was sequenced in a study of regulatory T cells in long-lasting Graves disease. Study context: Treatment with antithyroid drugs for over 5 years, together with positive TSH receptor antibodies, meant persistent Graves' disease. Study-level results: Segments TRBV28, TRBJ1-2 and TRBJ2-5 showed preferential usage in persistent disease. For persistent Graves' patients, TCR diversity was lower than for newly diagnosed ones.

Trimming cost V 5 bases and J 7 bases; bases outside gene matches: 9. This CDR3 region has 15 residues. Germline-derived CDR1 and CDR2 are SGHTA and FQGTGA. Arm-PCR of CDR3 regions and iRepertoire HTBI primers were the basis on which TCR beta libraries were built. TCRdb re-analysed the multiplex PCR reads in MiXCR, keeping a single row per CDR3 protein. The sample yields about 660,000 distinct CDR3 sequences, about 30% seen once. Time point of the sample: persistent/refractory GD, antithyroid drugs over 5 years with positive TRAb. PBMC RNA was the source of the TCR library. There are a few counts of this clonotype. What it binds is not known.

Sequencing was performed on peripheral blood mononuclear cells (PBMCs), taken when the disease was refractory, from a patient treated with antithyroid drugs. This sequence originates from a female donor with Graves disease. The chain uses TRBV7-3 and TRBJ1-2, with TRBD1 matching 11 bases. The CDR3, as DNA: TGTGCCAGCAGCCCGACCCGGGACAGGGGGATTGGCTACACCTTC. Protein product: CASSPTRDRGIGYTF. Using reference TRBV7-3 and TRBJ1-2 for the parts outside the CDR3, the full variable domain is GAGVSQTPSNKVTEKGKYVELRCDPISGHTALYWYRQSLGQGPEFLIYFQGTGAADDSGLPNDRFFAVRPEGSVSTLKIQRTERGDSAVYLCASSPTRDRGIGYTFGSGTRLTVV.